This T cell receptor (beta chain) derives from a study of beta chain features in type 1 diabetes (dated by TCRdb to the late 2010s). At the level of the whole study: Mean age, gender distribution, total cell number and subset yield did not differ between patients and healthy donors. Whereas all 30 or so donors provided naive and central memory subsets, regulatory and stem cell-like memory subsets were isolated from just 8 patients and about eight healthy donors. In the study, TCRB repertoires of sorted circulating CD4+ T cell subsets from recently diagnosed type 1 diabetes patients were compared with those of matched healthy donors. A total of around 110,000,000 sorted cells were examined across all samples, and RNA yield correlated strongly with the number of cells per subset. Study-wide conclusions, independent of this receptor: Because the HLA sub-analyses included only small numbers of individuals, any influence of HLA type on TCRB rearrangement was left unresolved. The naive, central memory and regulatory TCRB repertoires appeared to resemble one another more closely among patients than among healthy donors. Type 1 diabetes patients showed a moderate but significant shortening of TCRB CDR3 length in all four CD4+ subsets. PCR might favor shorter templates, but patient and control samples were amplified and corrected together, so any skew would affect both groups equally. Because cDNA was sequenced instead of genomic DNA, activated cells with high expression could be over-represented, although the groups did not differ in activation or CD3 levels. At VDJ recombination sites, patients with type 1 diabetes made fewer insertions and deleted more nucleotides, a pattern implying thymic rearrangement abnormalities.

The CDR3 spans 14 residues, from the cysteine through the phenylalanine. Left in the record is the CDR3 DNA by itself, 42 bases read in frame from the first base. Looking up the germline V gene yields CDR1 KGHSH and CDR2 LQKENI. Trimming at the junction amounts to 9 bases on V and 4 bases on J, and the germline ends lie 18 bases apart. In regard to this clone: Its binding antigen is unknown. The sample holds no much larger clone one base away, and base qualities are not on file.

A single peripheral blood draw of around 120 mL on average was collected from each donor into heparinised tubes. A BD FACSAria II and a panel including CD45RO, CCR7, CD25, CD127, CD95 and CD27 were used to sort naive, central memory, regulatory and stem cell-like memory CD4+ T cells. A purity above 98% was achieved for all sorted populations. PBMCs were isolated immediately by Lymphoprep density gradient centrifugation and stained directly without culture. So that batch effects would be minimized, each experiment stained and sorted samples in pairs, pairing one healthy donor with one patient. All of the isolated RNA was reverse transcribed with the High Capacity cDNA Reverse Transcription Kit, so expressed TCRB transcripts were sequenced. Deep immunoSEQ sequencing was applied to naive, central memory and regulatory T cell samples, giving an average of about 3.7 million total reads per sample. Sorted cells were lysed in RLT buffer, and RNA was extracted using DNase-treated RNeasy Micro or Mini kits according to cell number. To prevent cross-contamination, each cell subset was processed individually, whereas patient and healthy donor samples were processed jointly. The immunoSEQ multiplex PCR was used to amplify TCRB sequences from cDNA, generating 87-bp fragments that spanned the CDR3 region. Sequencing of the amplicons was done on the Illumina HiSeq platform. Regarding the original processing steps: PCR bias was corrected computationally using synthetic template baselines, and reads within Hamming distance 2 were collapsed, with unmergeable singletons discarded. Reads were aligned against IMGT so that V, D and J genes, CDR3 length and insertions or deletions at six rearrangement sites could be assigned. Within each subset, clonotype counts were normalized to sorted cell number, after which true diversity and Gini coefficients were computed with the tcR R package. The overlap coefficient, calculated on TCRB nucleotide sequences, was used to quantify repertoire sharing. As a proxy for the pre-selection repertoire, out-of-frame TCRB sequences from naive cells were analyzed. The clones in this table, taken by TCRdb from immuneACCESS, are in-frame only. Not every clone is retained; where verified, under half of the shortfall comes from an unresolved V gene, and the cause of the rest is unknown. V and J calls and clone size follow that table, whereas D and trimming were derived from the DNA. Here the sample has some 250,000 clones; roughly a tenth occur a single time. The ten largest clonotypes hold more than 0.015% of the sample.

Sequenced input: naive CD4+ T cells from blood. Read against the paper, the sample's cell subset or site label means: true naive CD4+ T cells. The rearrangement combines TRBV18 with TRBJ1-2; a weak D assignment points to TRBD1 (5 bases agree). This receptor was obtained from a man between 25 and 39 years old with type 1 diabetes. The base sequence is TGTGCCAGTTCCCCAGGGCCGGGGATCTATGGCTACACCTTC. The resulting protein is CASSPGPGIYGYTF.